The clone carrying this T cell receptor beta chain was detected only a few times. Its specificity is unknown. The CDR3 length is 19 residues. The sample, around 9.9 milliliters of peripheral blood, was drawn from each donor. These data come from a study of blood T cells in healthy people across ages. Overall study results and limits: Conclusively comparing naive with antigen-experienced cells was impossible with unsorted PBMCs. A strong correlation between TCR beta diversity and naive T cell percentage was seen. Estimated diversity across one million T cells was deemed an underestimate.

Through a sample-barcoded 5' primer and a J-beta primer mix, a second PCR was run for about 7 to 12 cycles. TCRdb analysed the 5' RACE reads with MiXCR anew, one entry per CDR3 protein. The table shows approximately 1,100,000 distinct CDR3 sequences, with under 45% occurring only once. The source of this sequence is an older woman in good health. V and J are TRBV21-1 and TRBJ2-7; the listed D gene, TRBD1, was not tested against the DNA. TRBV21-1 is classified as a pseudogene. Material for sequencing was blood. CDR3 residues: CASSRRPGQGTIVTYEQYF. The DNA for the CDR3 is TGTGCCAGCAGCAGACGACCGGGACAGGGAACCATCGTTACCTACGAGCAGTACTTC.